A single sample gave rise to the 14 T cell receptor beta chains below, sequenced in a study of T cell changes during pregnancy in multiple sclerosis. Profiled with immunoSEQ multiplex PCR; TCRdb holds only in-frame clones, not every one. Here the sample spans 75,000 to 95,000 clones, 85% to 95% being singletons. Sequencing used peripheral blood, obtained after pregnancy. All receptors come from a female donor with multiple sclerosis, enrolled in a pregnancy study.

This rearrangement joins TRBV7-8 to TRBJ2-1, with D perhaps matching TRBD1 (7 bases). V lost 5 bases, J lost 4 bases, and 15 bases lay in between. Germline values: CDR1 SGHVS, CDR2 FQNEAQ. The CDR3 spans 15 residues. This chain's CDR3 is CASSRQGLGYNEQFF. The CDR3 nucleotides read TGTGCCAGCAGCCGACAGGGACTGGGATACAATGAGCAGTTCTTC. The full variable domain, in which reference TRBV7-8 and TRBJ2-1 provide the parts outside the CDR3, is GAGVSQSPRYKVAKRGQDVALRCDPISGHVSLFWYQQALGQGPEFLTYFQNEAQLDKSGLPSDRFFAERPEGSVSTLKIQRTQQEDSAVYLCASSRQGLGYNEQFFGPGTRLTVL.

This chain uses TRBV29-1 with TRBJ2-3, with TRBD2 matching 8 bases. The CDR3 runs to 13 residues. Trimming removed 5 bases from V and 6 bases from J; junction bases left unmatched: 7. Germline-derived CDR1 and CDR2 are SQVTM and ANQGSEA. The CDR3 spells CSVSRGAHDTQYF. CDR3 sequence (DNA): TGCAGCGTTTCGCGGGGGGCTCACGATACGCAGTATTTT.

This chain links TRBV5-6 with TRBJ1-4, with D maybe TRBD1 (5 bases). Trimming removed 3 bases at V and 6 bases at J, with 12 bases between. Germline lookup yields CDR1 SGHDT and CDR2 YYEEEE. There are 14 residues in the CDR3. CDR3 nucleotide sequence: TGTGCCAGCAGCTGGGCGGGACGAGATGAAAAACTGTTTTTT. Its translation is CASSWAGRDEKLFF.

This clone was seen just once. The chain carries TRBV19 and TRBJ1-5; TRBD1 matches 7 bases. Per germline, CDR1 LNHDA and CDR2 SQIVND (reference sequence). This CDR3 spans 15 amino acids. J gave up 4 bases and V 4 bases, and 7 bases lay outside the gene matches. The CDR3, as DNA: TGTGCCAGTAGTACCTACGAGGGGGCGAATCAGCCCCAGCATTTT. Protein sequence: CASSTYEGANQPQHF.

The genes are TRBV2 and TRBJ2-2, with 8 nucleotides matching TRBD2. V lost 8 bases and J lost 2; bases outside the gene matches: 10. The CDR3 runs to 16 residues. Germline V CDR1 and CDR2: SNHLY, FYNNEI. Here the CDR3 reads CASSPGLDSNTGELFF. Written as DNA, the CDR3 is TGTGCCAGCTCCCCGGGACTAGATTCAAACACCGGGGAGCTGTTTTTT.

The V gene is TRBV9, the J gene TRBJ1-1; no clear D. Germline V gives CDR1 SGDLS, CDR2 YYNGEE. The ends were cut back, 0 bases at V and 4 bases at J, with 7 bases in the middle. The CDR3 has 13 residues. The DNA for the CDR3 is TGTGCCAGCAGCGTAGGAGGGTTCACTGAAGCTTTCTTT. The encoded protein is CASSVGGFTEAFF.

This chain joins TRBV30 and TRBJ1-2; TRBD1 is a possible D gene (6 bases). The CDR3 runs to 13 residues. The germline CDR1 and CDR2 sequences are GTSNPN and SVGIG (reference sequence). The V gene lost 1 base and the J gene lost 6 bases, with 12 bases spanning the gap. The DNA for the CDR3 is TGTGCCTGGAGTGCAGGGGTGATAGATGGCTACACCTTC. Encoded protein: CAWSAGVIDGYTF. Together with reference TRBV30 and TRBJ1-2, the CDR3 gives the full variable domain: SQTIHQWPATLVQPVGSPLSLECTVEGTSNPNLYWYRQAAGRGLQLLFYSVGIGQISSEVPQNLSASRPQDRQFILSSKKLLLSDSGFYLCAWSAGVIDGYTFGSGTRLTVV.

This clone was seen just once. The CDR3 here is CAWSVGQGAADTQYF. The CDR3 bases are TGTGCCTGGAGTGTGGGACAGGGGGCCGCAGATACGCAGTATTTT. The chain couples TRBV30 to TRBJ2-3, with TRBD1 matching 12 bases. Germline trimming cut 0 bases from V and 4 bases from J; bases unmatched to any gene: 2. The germline CDR1 and CDR2 sequences are GTSNPN and SVGIG (reference sequence). CDR3 length equals 15 residues.

The chain couples TRBV4-3 to TRBJ1-3; D call uncertain. The CDR3 sequence is 15 residues long. Germline CDR1 LGHNA, CDR2 YSLEER. V dropped 2 bases and J dropped 0 bases, with 8 bases sitting between them. The CDR3 DNA is TGCGCCAGCAGCCAAAGTCAGAACTCTGGAAACACCATATATTTT. Residues: CASSQSQNSGNTIYF.

The chain employs TRBV6-5 and TRBJ2-7; 8 nucleotides agree with TRBD1. V lost 0 bases, J lost 5 bases, and 9 bases stayed unmatched. Germline CDR1 and CDR2: MNHEY and SVGAGI. The CDR3 totals 16 residues. The chain's CDR3 is CASSYSTGQGRNEQYF. CDR3 sequence (DNA): TGTGCCAGCAGTTACTCCACCGGACAGGGCAGGAACGAGCAGTACTTC.

The chain is built from TRBV7-9 and TRBJ2-3; D is perhaps TRBD1 (5 bases). CDR1 is SEHNR, CDR2 FQNEAQ, per germline (reference sequence). CDR3 size: 15 residues. V was clipped by 3 bases and J by 3 bases, with 13 bases between them. CDR3 region: CASSFRRTRTDTQYF. CDR3 DNA: TGTGCCAGCAGCTTTAGAAGGACACGGACAGATACGCAGTATTTT.

The chain uses TRBV7-9 and TRBJ1-1, with a tentative D call TRBD1 (6 bases). The germline V gene has CDR1 SEHNR and CDR2 FQNEAQ (reference sequence). The CDR3 spans 16 residues. V was shortened by 5 bases and J by 1 base, with 17 bases between the two germline ends. The CDR3 sequence is CASSLGINRANTEAFF. The CDR3 nucleotides read TGTGCCAGCAGCCTAGGTATTAACAGGGCGAACACTGAAGCTTTCTTT.

The genes are TRBV12-5 and TRBJ2-3; 10 bases are shared with TRBD2. The junction had 12 bases not matched to a gene; V was cut back by 0 bases and J by 3 bases. The CDR3 has 19 amino acids. The V gene's germline CDR1 is LGHNT and CDR2 FRNRAP. CDR3 sequence: CASGLVLGLAAPRTDTQYF. The CDR3 DNA is TGTGCTAGTGGTTTGGTCTTAGGACTAGCGGCCCCTAGGACAGATACGCAGTATTTT. Using reference TRBV12-5 and TRBJ2-3 for the parts outside the CDR3, the full variable domain is DARVTQTPRHKVTEMGQEVTMRCQPILGHNTVFWYRQTMMQGLELLAYFRNRAPLDDSGMPKDRFSAEMPDATLATLKIQPSEPRDSAVYFCASGLVLGLAAPRTDTQYFGPGTRLTVL.

The J gene is TRBJ1-2, the V gene TRBV25-1, with a possible D match to TRBD1 (5 bases). The germline V gene has CDR1 MGHDK and CDR2 SYGVNS. V dropped 4 bases and J dropped 1 base, with 7 bases sitting between them. The CDR3 spans 13 residues. The CDR3 DNA reads as TGTGCCAGCAGTGTACAGGATAACTATGGCTACACCTTC. Protein: CASSVQDNYGYTF.